Below, 30 T cell receptor beta chains from the same sample are listed, as sequenced in a study of T cells in Graves' hyperthyroidism and ophthalmopathy. RNA transcripts served as the template for amplifying TCR beta CDR3 regions. During a first-round RT-PCR of the TCR CDR3, the HTBI primer set was used. MiXCR, applied by TCRdb to the multiplex PCR reads, yields one record per CDR3 protein. The data show some 500,000 distinct CDR3 sequences, with approximately 15% seen just once and 15% to 20% held by the top ten. Sequencing input: blood. The receptor source for this set is a woman under 30 with Graves' hyperthyroidism.

This clonotype was counted ten times or more. V gene TRBV13 combines with J gene TRBJ1-2, with D perhaps TRBD1 (5 bases). Germline-derived CDR1 and CDR2 are PRHDT and FYEKMQ (reference sequence). Trimming pared 0 bases from V and 2 bases from J, leaving 10 bases between. This CDR3 comprises 15 residues. The DNA of the CDR3 is TGTGCCAGCAGCTTAGGGGGAGGGACCAACTATGGCTACACCTTC. Amino acid sequence: CASSLGGGTNYGYTF. The full variable domain, in which reference TRBV13 and TRBJ1-2 provide the parts outside the CDR3, is AAGVIQSPRHLIKEKRETATLKCYPIPRHDTVYWYQQGPGQDPQFLISFYEKMQSDKGSIPDRFSAQQFSDYHSELNMSSLELGDSALYFCASSLGGGTNYGYTFGSGTRLTVV.

This clonotype was counted only a few times. The chain carries TRBV19 and TRBJ1-5; TRBD1 might be the D (6 bases). This CDR3 has 14 amino acids. Trimming pared 5 bases from V and 5 bases from J, leaving 13 bases between. Germline V CDR1 and CDR2: LNHDA, SQIVND (reference sequence). The CDR3 protein is CASSPRGLDQPQHF. For the CDR3, the DNA is TGTGCCAGTAGTCCCCGGGGGCTGGATCAGCCCCAGCATTTT.

In its sample, this clonotype was seen many times. The CDR3 DNA reads TGTGCCAGCAGTGAAAACGCTCTAGCGGGAGGTTTATACGAGCAGTACGTC. Encoded protein: CASSENALAGGLYEQYV. V usage is TRBV6-1 and J usage is TRBJ2-7, with 11 bases fitting TRBD2. Germline values: CDR1 MNHNS, CDR2 SASEGT. The CDR3 covers 17 residues. Unmatched junction bases numbered 10, after V lost 2 bases and J lost 4 bases.

The genes are TRBV12-5 and TRBJ2-1, with a possible D match to TRBD2 (5 bases). Trimming left V 4 bases short and J 7 bases short, with 17 bases between. The CDR3 totals 15 residues. The V gene's germline CDR1 is LGHNT and CDR2 FRNRAP. This chain's CDR3 is CASGSLAEVFNEQFF. In nucleotides, the CDR3 is TGTGCTAGTGGTTCCCTAGCAGAGGTCTTTAATGAGCAGTTCTTC.

Turning to this clonotype: Without the conserved terminal phenylalanine or tryptophan, this CDR3 likely stems from a read error. CDR3 sequence: CASSIVSFSGGNEQFY. The CDR3 DNA is TGTGCCAGTAGTATAGTTTCGTTCAGCGGGGGGAATGAGCAGTTCTAC. The chain combines TRBV19 with TRBJ2-1; TRBD2 matches 9 bases. The trim removed 1 base at V and 7 bases at J, leaving 8 bases unmatched. CDR1 and CDR2 from the germline V gene are LNHDA and SQIVND (reference sequence). The CDR3 totals 16 residues.

The sample holds a few counts of this clonotype. This rearrangement joins TRBV25-1 to TRBJ2-5; 7 nucleotides match TRBD1. In germline, CDR1 is MGHDK, CDR2 SYGVNS. J was trimmed by 5 bases and V by 4 bases; bases with no gene match: 7. The CDR3 is 14 residues long. The CDR3 spells CASSASQGRETQYF. CDR3 DNA: TGTGCCAGCAGTGCCTCACAGGGGCGGGAGACCCAGTACTTC.

The gene calls are TRBV4-2 and TRBJ2-6; the D gene is possibly TRBD1 (6 bases). CDR3 size: 17 residues. Germline CDR1 and CDR2: LGHNA and YNFKEQ. V was pared by 6 bases and J by 2 bases, with 17 bases between. The CDR3, as DNA: TGTGCCAGCAGTGGAATACAGGGTAGCACTGGGGCCAACGTCCTGACTTTC. This encodes CASSGIQGSTGANVLTF.

This clonotype has more than one count but fewer than ten. J is TRBJ2-1 and V is TRBV20-1, with 10 bases lining up with TRBD2. CDR1 DFQATT and CDR2 SNEGSKA come from the germline V gene (reference sequence). Trimming cost V 4 bases and J 9 bases; bases outside gene matches: 6. The CDR3 has 13 residues. This chain's CDR3 is CSATAGGFGEQFF. The CDR3 DNA reads TGCAGTGCTACAGCGGGAGGGTTCGGTGAGCAGTTCTTC.

Many counts were recorded for this clonotype. V gene TRBV19 combines with J gene TRBJ1-1, with 8 bases fitting TRBD1. Germline V CDR1 and CDR2: LNHDA, SQIVND (reference sequence). The length of the CDR3 is 13 residues. V lost 6 bases, J lost 7 bases, and 7 bases stayed unmatched. The CDR3 coding sequence is TGTGCCAGTAGCCCTACGACAGGGGTTGAAGCTTTCTTT. Amino acids: CASSPTTGVEAFF.

CDR3 protein: CASSRTGERTEQYF. DNA for the CDR3: TGTGCCAGCAGCCGGACAGGGGAGAGGACCGAGCAGTACTTC. V and J are TRBV12-3 or TRBV12-4 and TRBJ2-7; 9 positions match TRBD1. This CDR3 has 14 amino acids. J gave up 6 bases and V 6 bases, and 9 bases lay outside the gene matches.

This clonotype was detected ten times or more. This chain links TRBV5-5 with TRBJ2-1; D call uncertain. Germline-derived CDR1 and CDR2 are SGHKS and YYEKEE (reference sequence). V was trimmed by 4 bases and J by 3 bases, leaving 11 bases between them. This CDR3 contains 14 residues. The CDR3 DNA is TGTGCCAGCAGCACAAATAGGGACTACAATGAGCAGTTCTTC. Its translation: CASSTNRDYNEQFF. The full variable domain, rest sourced from reference TRBV5-5 and TRBJ2-1, is DAGVTQSPTHLIKTRGQQVTLRCSPISGHKSVSWYQQVLGQGPQFIFQYYEKEERGRGNFPDRFSARQFPNYSSELNVNALLLGDSALYLCASSTNRDYNEQFFGPGTRLTVL.

This clonotype was detected many times. The genes are TRBV28 and TRBJ1-3; 7 bases agree with TRBD1. Germline values: CDR1 MDHEN, CDR2 SYDVKM. CDR3 length: 17 residues. V dropped 6 bases and J dropped 0; count of bases not matched to a gene: 11. The CDR3 spells CASSSWGQSRSGNTIYF. CDR3 bases: TGTGCCAGCAGCTCATGGGGACAGTCCCGCTCTGGAAACACCATATATTTT.

This clonotype has more than one count but fewer than ten. V gene TRBV5-1 combines with J gene TRBJ2-1; either TRBD1 or TRBD2 may supply D (5 bases each). The V end was cut by 2 bases, the J end by 8 bases, with 20 bases between. The CDR3 is 16 residues long. Germline-derived CDR1 and CDR2 are SGHRS and YFSETQ. The CDR3: CASSLEVLRGRDEQFF. CDR3 nucleotide sequence: TGCGCCAGCAGCTTAGAGGTCTTGAGGGGTCGAGATGAGCAGTTCTTC.

The V gene is TRBV5-1, the J gene TRBJ1-4; 7 nucleotides align to TRBD1. After removal of 4 bases from V and 5 bases from J, the junction contained 8 bases not matched to a gene. CDR1 is SGHRS, CDR2 YFSETQ, per germline. The CDR3 consists of 15 residues. CDR3 loop: CASSNRDSLNEKLFF. CDR3 in DNA: TGCGCCAGCAGCAACCGGGACAGCTTGAATGAAAAACTGTTTTTT.

In its sample, this clonotype was seen a few times. CDR3: CASSGGTVTGELFF. For the CDR3, the DNA is TGTGCCAGCAGCGGAGGGACAGTCACCGGGGAGCTGTTTTTT. This chain connects TRBV7-6 to TRBJ2-2; the D gene is possibly TRBD1 (7 bases). Trimming left V 5 bases short and J 4 bases short, with 11 bases between. Germline V gene lookup returns CDR1 SGHVS and CDR2 FNYEAQ. The CDR3 spans 14 residues.

V gene TRBV29-1 combines with J gene TRBJ1-5; weak D call: TRBD1 (5 bases). Germline V gene lookup returns CDR1 SQVTM and CDR2 ANQGSEA. The CDR3 has 14 amino acids. The V and J ends lost 3 bases and 1 base respectively, with 10 bases between them. DNA of the CDR3: TGCAGCGTTGAGACGGGGGGGAGCAATCAGCCCCAGCATTTT. It specifies CSVETGGSNQPQHF.

Ten or more counts support this clonotype. The chain employs TRBV12-3 or TRBV12-4 and TRBJ1-6; D is unclear. The CDR3 is 11 residues long. V was clipped by 1 base and J by 14 bases, with 6 bases between them. The CDR3 protein is CASSLGQALHF. The CDR3 nucleotides read TGTGCCAGCAGTTTAGGACAAGCCCTCCACTTT.

On this clonotype itself: A much larger clone differs by one base, so this may be a read error. The chain carries TRBV6-5 and TRBJ2-1; D is undetermined. V lost 5 bases to trimming and J lost 5 bases, with 16 bases between them. This CDR3 is built from 15 residues. Germline loops: CDR1 MNHEY, CDR2 SVGAGI. The CDR3 DNA is TGTGCCAGCAGTGAGTCGAGCGCAGGAAACAATGAGCAGTTCTTC. Residues: CASSESSAGNNEQFF.

The sample holds many counts of this clonotype. The rearrangement uses TRBV7-2 and TRBJ2-1; D possibly corresponds to TRBD2 (5 bases). Per the germline V gene, CDR1 is SGHTA and CDR2 is FQGNSA. The CDR3 extends over 15 amino acids. The V end was cut by 5 bases, the J end by 0 bases, with 11 bases between. CDR3 nucleotides: TGTGCCAGCAGCCCCCGGGGAGACTCCTACAATGAGCAGTTCTTC. Protein product: CASSPRGDSYNEQFF.

This clonotype was detected many times. The V and J genes are TRBV28 and TRBJ2-5, with a tentative D call TRBD2 (6 bases). The CDR3 totals 12 residues. Germline CDR1 reads MDHEN; CDR2 reads SYDVKM. Trimming left V 5 bases short and J 12 bases short, with 16 bases between. The CDR3: CASSSGYAGEYF. DNA of the CDR3: TGTGCCAGCAGTAGCGGGTACGCTGGGGAGTACTTC. Drawing the rest from reference TRBV28 and TRBJ2-5, the complete variable domain is DVKVTQSSRYLVKRTGEKVFLECVQDMDHENMFWYRQDPGLGLRLIYFSYDVKMKEKGDIPEGYSVSREKKERFSLILESASTNQTSMYLCASSSGYAGEYFGPGTRLLVL.

This clonotype was seen many times. The genes are TRBV5-1 and TRBJ2-3, with D possibly TRBD1 on 5 matching bases. The CDR3 is 14 amino acids. V dropped 4 bases and J dropped 2 bases, with 11 bases sitting between them. CDR1 is SGHRS and CDR2 is YFSETQ in the germline V gene. The CDR3 coding sequence is TGCGCCAGCAGCCTGGATGGGGCCACAGATACGCAGTATTTT. Its translation is CASSLDGATDTQYF.

This clonotype was counted ten times or more. The CDR3 DNA reads as TGTGCCAGCTCCCCATCGGGACTAGCGGGCCCCTACGAGCAGTACGTC. Translated: CASSPSGLAGPYEQYV. This rearrangement joins TRBV3-1 to TRBJ2-7, with TRBD2 matching 12 bases. V lost 8 bases to trimming and J lost 2 bases; unmatched junction nucleotides: 10. The CDR3 runs 16 residues. CDR1 is LGHDT and CDR2 is YNNKEL in the germline V gene (reference sequence).

The V call is TRBV20-1, the J call TRBJ1-4; D ambiguous. The V end was cut by 1 base, the J end by 4 bases, with 7 bases between. The germline V gene encodes CDR1 DFQATT and CDR2 SNEGSKA (reference sequence). CDR3 length: 13 residues. The CDR3 here is CSARVGINEKLFF. CDR3 nucleotide sequence: TGCAGTGCTAGAGTAGGAATTAATGAAAAACTGTTTTTT.

This clonotype was detected ten times or more. The V gene is TRBV19, the J gene TRBJ2-5; weak D call: TRBD2 (6 bases). The germline V gene encodes CDR1 LNHDA and CDR2 SQIVND (reference sequence). V was cut by 5 bases and J by 5 bases, with 15 bases left in between. The CDR3 is 14 residues long. The chain's CDR3 is CASSQDGLQETQYF. CDR3 coding DNA: TGTGCCAGTAGTCAGGACGGACTACAGGAGACCCAGTACTTC.

In this sample, this clonotype turned up a few times. The chain joins TRBV30 to TRBJ1-5; 8 bases map to TRBD1. The CDR3 consists of 13 residues. The ends lost 8 bases at V and 4 bases at J; junction bases unmatched: 7. Germline lookup yields CDR1 GTSNPN and CDR2 SVGIG (reference sequence). This CDR3 reads CARGQGPNQPQHF. Written as DNA, the CDR3 is TGTGCCCGCGGACAGGGACCAAATCAGCCCCAGCATTTT.

V gene TRBV19 combines with J gene TRBJ2-5; TRBD1 aligns across 8 bases. Germline CDR1 is LNHDA and CDR2 is SQIVND (reference sequence). V gave up 1 base and J gave up 5 bases; unmatched junction bases: 9. The CDR3 loop spans 16 amino acids. This CDR3 is CASSIVLGQGRETQYF. The CDR3 DNA sequence: TGTGCCAGTAGTATAGTTCTCGGACAGGGTCGGGAGACCCAGTACTTC.

This clonotype came up a few times. The chain links TRBV20-1 to TRBJ2-5, with D perhaps matching TRBD1 (6 bases). Germline V gene lookup returns CDR1 DFQATT and CDR2 SNEGSKA (reference sequence). The V gene lost 0 bases and the J gene lost 5 bases, with 13 bases spanning the gap. The CDR3 length is 14 residues. CDR3 residues: CSARDPGGFETQYF. CDR3 nucleotide sequence: TGCAGTGCTAGAGATCCTGGGGGCTTCGAGACCCAGTACTTC.

This clonotype came up many times. The gene calls are TRBV7-9 and TRBJ1-4; D unclear. The CDR3 consists of 14 residues. Germline CDR1 is SEHNR and CDR2 is FQNEAQ (reference sequence). The ends were cut back, 1 base at V and 8 bases at J, with 11 bases in the middle. The CDR3 loop is CASSLDRGQEKLFF. The CDR3 DNA reads as TGTGCCAGCAGCTTAGATCGGGGTCAGGAAAAACTGTTTTTT.

Many counts were recorded for this clonotype. The chain has TRBV12-3 or TRBV12-4 and TRBJ1-1, with D uncertain. The CDR3 is made up of 13 amino acids. Trimming shortened V by 3 bases and J by 3 bases, and 8 bases separated the two germline ends. CDR3 nucleotides: TGTGCCAGCAGTTTGGCTCGGGACACTGAAGCTTTCTTT. Encoded protein: CASSLARDTEAFF.

This clonotype has ten or more counts. The chain employs TRBV5-1 and TRBJ2-2, with TRBD2 matching over 9 bases. Per the germline V gene, CDR1 is SGHRS and CDR2 is YFSETQ. J was trimmed by 6 bases and V by 3 bases; bases with no gene match: 15. The CDR3 has 18 amino acids. The CDR3 DNA reads as TGCGCCAGCAGCTCGGGGGGTAGCGGGAGCCTCTTGGCCGGGGAGCTGTTTTTT. Translation: CASSSGGSGSLLAGELFF.